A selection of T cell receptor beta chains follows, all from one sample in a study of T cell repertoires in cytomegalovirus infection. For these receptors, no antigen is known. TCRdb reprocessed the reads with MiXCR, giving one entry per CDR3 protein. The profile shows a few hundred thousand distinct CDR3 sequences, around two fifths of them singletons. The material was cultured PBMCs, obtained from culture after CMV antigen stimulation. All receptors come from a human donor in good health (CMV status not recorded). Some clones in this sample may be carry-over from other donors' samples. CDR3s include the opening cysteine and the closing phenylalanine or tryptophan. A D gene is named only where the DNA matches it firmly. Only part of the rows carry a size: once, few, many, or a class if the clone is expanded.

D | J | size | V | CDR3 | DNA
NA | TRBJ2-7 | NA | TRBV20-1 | CSARDKSTYEQYF | TGCAGTGCTAGAGACAAGTCGACCTACGAGCAGTACTTC
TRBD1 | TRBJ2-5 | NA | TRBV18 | CASSPGQGAEETQYF | TGTGCCAGCTCACCAGGACAGGGGGCTGAGGAGACCCAGTACTTC
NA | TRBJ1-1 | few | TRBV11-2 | CASSRVGWDTEAFF | TGTGCCAGCAGCCGCGTGGGGTGGGACACTGAAGCTTTCTTT
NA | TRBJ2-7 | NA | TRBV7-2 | CASSFIPYEQYF | TGTGCCAGCAGCTTCATTCCCTACGAGCAGTACTTC
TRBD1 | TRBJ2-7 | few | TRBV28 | CASSPWTGIYEQYF | TGTGCCAGCAGTCCTTGGACAGGGATATACGAGCAGTACTTC
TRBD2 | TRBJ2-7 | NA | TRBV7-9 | CASSLVGTSPYEQYF | TGTGCCAGCAGCTTGGTGGGGACTAGTCCGTACGAGCAGTACTTC
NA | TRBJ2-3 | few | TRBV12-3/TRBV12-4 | CASTPSGQADTQYF | TGTGCCAGCACCCCGTCCGGTCAGGCAGATACGCAGTATTTT
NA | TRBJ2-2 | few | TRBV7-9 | CASSLRQLSGTGELFF | TGTGCCAGCAGCTTAAGGCAGCTATCCGGGACCGGGGAGCTGTTTTTT
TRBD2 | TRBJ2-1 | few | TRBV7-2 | CASSTSSGVFNEQFF | TGTGCCAGCAGCACCTCTAGCGGGGTATTCAATGAGCAGTTCTTC
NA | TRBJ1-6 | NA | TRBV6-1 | CASSEGFGSPLHF | TGTGCCAGCAGTGAAGGGTTCGGTTCACCCCTCCACTTT
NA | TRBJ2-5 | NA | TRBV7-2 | CASTGGEVGETQYF | TGTGCCAGCACCGGAGGGGAGGTCGGGGAGACCCAGTACTTC
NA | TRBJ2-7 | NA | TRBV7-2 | CARSPRERGSEQYF | TGTGCCAGGAGCCCACGGGAGAGGGGGAGCGAGCAGTACTTC
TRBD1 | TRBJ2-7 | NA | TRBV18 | CASSPPSGTGGYEQYF | TGTGCCAGCTCACCACCCTCCGGGACAGGGGGCTACGAGCAGTACTTC
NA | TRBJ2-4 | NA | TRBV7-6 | CASSLAGAPKNIQYF | TGTGCCAGCAGCTTAGCAGGGGCTCCCAAAAACATTCAGTACTTC
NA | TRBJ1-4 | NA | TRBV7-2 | CASSLEARTNEKLFF | TGTGCCAGCAGCTTAGAGGCGAGAACTAATGAAAAACTGTTTTTT
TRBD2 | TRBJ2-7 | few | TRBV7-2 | CASSLAGSFGGAGYEQYF | TGTGCCAGCAGCTTAGCGGGAAGCTTCGGGGGGGCCGGGTACGAGCAGTACTTC
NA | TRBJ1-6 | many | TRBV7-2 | CASSFGWQRNSPLHF | TGTGCCAGCAGCTTCGGGTGGCAACGTAATTCACCCCTCCACTTT
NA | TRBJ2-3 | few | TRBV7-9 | CASTLPLGDEDADTQYF | TGTGCCAGCACCCTTCCGCTGGGGGATGAGGACGCAGATACGCAGTATTTT
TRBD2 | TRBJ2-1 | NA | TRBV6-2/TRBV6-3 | CASKGLGGSSYNEQFF | TGTGCCAGCAAGGGACTGGGAGGGAGCTCCTACAATGAGCAGTTCTTC
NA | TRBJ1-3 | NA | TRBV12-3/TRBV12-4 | CASSLTSFSGNTIYF | TGTGCCAGCAGTTTAACGTCCTTCTCTGGAAACACCATATATTTT
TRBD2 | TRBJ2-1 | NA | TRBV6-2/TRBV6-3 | CASSHVAGDDEQFF | TGTGCCAGCAGCCACGTAGCGGGAGACGATGAGCAGTTCTTC
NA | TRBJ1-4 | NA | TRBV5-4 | CASSLGVSATNEKLFF | TGTGCCAGCAGCTTGGGAGTCTCCGCAACTAATGAAAAACTGTTTTTT